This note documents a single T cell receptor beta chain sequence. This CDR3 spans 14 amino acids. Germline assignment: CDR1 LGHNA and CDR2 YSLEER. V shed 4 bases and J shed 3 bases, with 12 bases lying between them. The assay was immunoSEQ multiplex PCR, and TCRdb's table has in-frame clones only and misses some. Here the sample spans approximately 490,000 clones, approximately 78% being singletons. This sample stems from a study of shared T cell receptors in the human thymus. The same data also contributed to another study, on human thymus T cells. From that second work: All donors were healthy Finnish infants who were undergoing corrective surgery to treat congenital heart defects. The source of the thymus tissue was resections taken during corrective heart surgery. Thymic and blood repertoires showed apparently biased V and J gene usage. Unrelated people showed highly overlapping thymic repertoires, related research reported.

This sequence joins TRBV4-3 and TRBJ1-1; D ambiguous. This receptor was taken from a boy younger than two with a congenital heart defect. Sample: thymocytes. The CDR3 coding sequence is TGCGCCAGCAGCCCCGGTTTGCGGGACACTGAAGCTTTCTTT. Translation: CASSPGLRDTEAFF.